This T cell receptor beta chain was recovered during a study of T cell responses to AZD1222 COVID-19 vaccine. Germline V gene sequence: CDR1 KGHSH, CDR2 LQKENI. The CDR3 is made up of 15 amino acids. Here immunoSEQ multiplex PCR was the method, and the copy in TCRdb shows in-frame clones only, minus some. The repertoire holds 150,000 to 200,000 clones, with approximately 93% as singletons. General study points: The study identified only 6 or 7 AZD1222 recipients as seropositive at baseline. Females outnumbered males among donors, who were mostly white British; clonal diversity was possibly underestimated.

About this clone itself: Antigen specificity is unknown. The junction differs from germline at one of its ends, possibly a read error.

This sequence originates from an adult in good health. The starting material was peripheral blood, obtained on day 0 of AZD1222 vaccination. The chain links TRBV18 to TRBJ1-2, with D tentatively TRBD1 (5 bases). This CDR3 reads CASSPQAEGTYGYTF. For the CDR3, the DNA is TGTGCCAGCTCCCCACAAGCCGAGGGGACCTATGGCTACACCTTC.